The 10 T cell receptor beta chains below all came from one sample that was sequenced in a study of blood T cell repertoires in COVID-19. Profiling relied on immunoSEQ multiplex PCR, and the TCRdb table lists in-frame clones only, not all of them. The data contain a few hundred thousand clones, roughly nine tenths of them singletons. What was sequenced was PBMCs or T cells enriched from blood (not recorded which). The receptor set was obtained from a woman between 50 and 59 years old in a cohort exposed to, infected with or recovered from COVID-19 (not recorded which).

V is TRBV4-3 and J is TRBJ1-2; D gene unclear. Germline CDR1 is LGHNA and CDR2 is YSLEER. The CDR3 contains 16 residues. The V and J ends lost 0 bases and 0 bases respectively, with 11 bases between them. The CDR3, as DNA: TGCGCCAGCAGCCAAGATATGGCACACGCTAACTATGGCTACACCTTC. Protein product: CASSQDMAHANYGYTF.

The rearrangement links TRBV4-2 to TRBJ1-4; D possibly corresponds to TRBD1 (6 bases). The germline V gene has CDR1 LGHNA and CDR2 YNFKEQ. V was clipped by 1 base and J by 8 bases, with 14 bases between them. This CDR3 comprises 15 residues. For the CDR3, the DNA is TGTGCCAGCAGCCAAGGACCCCTAACAGGGGAAAAACTGTTTTTT. Translated: CASSQGPLTGEKLFF.

CDR3 sequence reads: CASSQGQSDTQYF. The CDR3 nucleotides read TGTGCCAGCAGCCAAGGTCAGTCAGATACGCAGTATTTT. The chain couples TRBV3-1 (or the pseudogene TRBV3-2) to TRBJ2-3; no clear D. Germline CDR1 LGHDT, CDR2 YNNKEL (reference sequence). The CDR3 loop spans 13 amino acids. The V gene lost 1 base and the J gene lost 4 bases, with 6 bases spanning the gap.

This clone was picked up a small number of times. The chain links TRBV6-5 to TRBJ1-2; no definite D call. Germline V lookup: CDR1 MNHEY, CDR2 SVGAGI. V lost 0 bases and J 3 bases, leaving 11 bases between the germline ends. The CDR3 runs to 15 residues. The CDR3 protein is CASSYSTNGHYGYTF. CDR3 nucleotide sequence: TGTGCCAGCAGTTACTCGACAAATGGTCACTATGGCTACACCTTC.

This clone appeared a few times. V and J are TRBV19 and TRBJ1-4; TRBD1 aligns across 8 bases. V lost 7 bases, J lost 6 bases, and 10 bases stayed unmatched. The CDR3 spans 15 residues. Germline V CDR1 and CDR2: LNHDA, SQIVND (reference sequence). CDR3 nucleotides: TGTGCCAGTATGAAGGGAGGACAGGGCGATGAAAAACTGTTTTTT. This codes for CASMKGGQGDEKLFF.

This chain uses TRBV7-8 with TRBJ2-5, with 10 bases lining up with TRBD2. Trimming at V came to 0 bases and at J to 5 bases, leaving 6 bases not matched to a gene. CDR3 length: 16 amino acids. Germline V lookup: CDR1 SGHVS, CDR2 FQNEAQ. As DNA, the CDR3 is TGTGCCAGCAGCTTAGCGTTAACTAGCGGGGATGAGACCCAGTACTTC. Protein product: CASSLALTSGDETQYF.

The rearrangement joins TRBV5-1 to TRBJ2-1; TRBD2 aligns across 10 bases. The length of the CDR3 is 13 residues. Germline V CDR1 and CDR2: SGHRS, YFSETQ. Trimming at V came to 0 bases and at J to 12 bases, leaving 3 bases not matched to a gene. CDR3 sequence: CASSLEGLALQFF. CDR3 nucleotides: TGCGCCAGCAGCTTGGAGGGACTAGCGCTGCAGTTCTTC.

The V gene is TRBV4-2, the J gene TRBJ1-2; D not resolved. The CDR3 has 14 residues. Trimming cost V 0 bases and J 6 bases, with 11 bases left between them. Germline lookup yields CDR1 LGHNA and CDR2 YNFKEQ. Here the CDR3 DNA reads TGTGCCAGCAGCCAAGACCGGGGTTCCCATGGCTACACCTTC. The encoded protein is CASSQDRGSHGYTF.

The chain carries TRBV11-2 and TRBJ2-1; 15 positions match TRBD2. After removal of 5 bases from V and 9 bases from J, the junction contained 8 bases not matched to a gene. This CDR3 spans 16 amino acids. The V gene's germline CDR1 is SGHAT and CDR2 FQNNGV. As DNA, the CDR3 is TGTGCCAGCAGCGCCCGTGGACTAGCGGGGGGGCGTGAGCAGTTCTTC. As protein: CASSARGLAGGREQFF.

The chain carries TRBV7-2 and TRBJ2-1, with a tentative D call TRBD1 (6 bases). The V gene's germline CDR1 is SGHTA and CDR2 FQGNSA. The CDR3 sequence is 15 residues long. Trimming pared 0 bases from V and 5 bases from J, leaving 11 bases between. The CDR3 sequence: CASSLAGASHNEQFF. The CDR3 DNA reads as TGTGCCAGCAGCTTAGCGGGGGCTAGCCACAATGAGCAGTTCTTC.